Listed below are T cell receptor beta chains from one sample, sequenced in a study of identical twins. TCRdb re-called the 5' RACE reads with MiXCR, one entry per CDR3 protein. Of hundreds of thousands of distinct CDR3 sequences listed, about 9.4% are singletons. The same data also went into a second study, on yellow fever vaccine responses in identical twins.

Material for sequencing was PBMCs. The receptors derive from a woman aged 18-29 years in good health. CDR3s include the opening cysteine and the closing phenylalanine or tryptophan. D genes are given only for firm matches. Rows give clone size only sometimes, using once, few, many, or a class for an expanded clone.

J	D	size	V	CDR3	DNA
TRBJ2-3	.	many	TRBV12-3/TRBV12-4	CASSLWGAGTDTQYF	TGTGCCAGCAGTTTATGGGGGGCTGGCACAGATACGCAGTATTTT
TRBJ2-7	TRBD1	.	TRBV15	CATSRERGLHYEQYF	TGTGCCACCAGCAGAGAGAGGGGGCTTCACTACGAGCAGTACTTC
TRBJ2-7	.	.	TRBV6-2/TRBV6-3	CASSYRPEEQYF	TGTGCCAGCAGTTACAGACCTGAGGAGCAGTACTTC
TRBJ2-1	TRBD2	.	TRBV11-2	CASSLVTSGGKHEQFF	TGTGCCAGCAGCTTAGTGACTAGCGGGGGGAAACATGAGCAGTTCTTC
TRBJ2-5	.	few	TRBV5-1	CASSLEQGPQETQYF	TGCGCCAGCAGCTTGGAGCAGGGCCCCCAAGAGACCCAGTACTTC
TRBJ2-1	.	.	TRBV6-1	CVSSLQGSLTNEQFF	TGTGTCAGCAGTCTTCAGGGGTCCCTGACAAATGAGCAGTTCTTC
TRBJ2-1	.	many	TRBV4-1	CASSHDHSNEQFF	TGCGCCAGCAGCCATGACCATTCCAATGAGCAGTTCTTC
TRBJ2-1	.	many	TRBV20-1	CSAPGRAWLNEQFF	TGCAGTGCTCCCGGGCGGGCTTGGCTCAATGAGCAGTTCTTC
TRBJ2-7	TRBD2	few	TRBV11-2	CASSHRLADYEQYF	TGTGCCAGCAGCCATCGACTAGCCGACTACGAGCAGTACTTC
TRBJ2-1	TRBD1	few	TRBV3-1	CASSQSHPGQGARSEQFF	TGTGCCAGCAGCCAAAGTCATCCGGGACAGGGGGCGCGTAGTGAGCAGTTCTTC
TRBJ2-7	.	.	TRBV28	CASSHRDTAYEQYF	TGTGCCAGCAGCCACCGGGACACAGCCTACGAGCAGTACTTC
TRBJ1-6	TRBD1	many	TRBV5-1	CASSAGQGAFYNSPLHF	TGCGCCAGCAGCGCCGGACAGGGCGCCTTCTATAATTCACCCCTCCACTTT
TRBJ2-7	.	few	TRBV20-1	CSAQPDAASEQYF	TGCAGTGCCCAGCCCGACGCTGCCAGCGAGCAGTACTTC
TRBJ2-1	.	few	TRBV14	CASSWGHLNEQFF	TGTGCCAGCAGCTGGGGACACCTCAATGAGCAGTTCTTC
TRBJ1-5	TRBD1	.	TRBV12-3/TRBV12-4	CASTPLGQNQPQHF	TGTGCCAGCACCCCCTTGGGACAGAATCAGCCCCAGCATTTT
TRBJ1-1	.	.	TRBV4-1	CASSQSVQGEAFF	TGCGCCAGCAGCCAAAGCGTACAGGGTGAAGCTTTCTTT
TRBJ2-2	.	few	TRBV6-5	CASSYATPPSNTGELFF	TGTGCCAGCAGTTACGCGACCCCCCCTTCGAACACCGGGGAGCTGTTTTTT
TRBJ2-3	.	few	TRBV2	CASNLARATDTQYF	TGTGCCAGCAATCTAGCCAGGGCCACAGATACGCAGTATTTT
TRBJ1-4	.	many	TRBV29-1	CSVEFRQNEKLFF	TGCAGCGTTGAATTCAGACAGAATGAAAAACTGTTTTTT
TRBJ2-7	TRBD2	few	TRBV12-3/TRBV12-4	CASSASGSFTEQYF	TGTGCCAGCAGTGCTAGCGGGAGCTTTACCGAGCAGTACTTC
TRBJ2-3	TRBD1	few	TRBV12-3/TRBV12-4	CASRWDRMIFDTQYF	TGTGCCAGCAGATGGGACAGGATGATTTTTGATACGCAGTATTTT
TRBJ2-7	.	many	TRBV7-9	CASRPGFGTYEQYF	TGTGCCAGCCGCCCGGGCTTTGGCACCTACGAGCAGTACTTC
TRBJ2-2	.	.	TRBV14	CASSRTARWDGELFF	TGTGCCAGCAGCCGAACGGCTAGGTGGGACGGGGAGCTGTTTTTT
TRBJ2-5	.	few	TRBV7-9	CASSFPGRTQTQYF	TGTGCCAGCAGCTTTCCAGGGCGGACGCAGACCCAGTACTTC
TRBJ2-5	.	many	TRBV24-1	CATSVVTGQETQYF	TGTGCCACCAGTGTAGTAACGGGGCAAGAGACCCAGTACTTC
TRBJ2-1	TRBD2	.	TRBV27	CASSSLTSGREQFF	TGTGCCAGCAGTTCTTTAACGAGCGGGAGAGAGCAGTTCTTC
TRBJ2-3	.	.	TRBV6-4	CASSDLPTDTQYF	TGTGCCAGCAGTGATTTGCCCACAGATACGCAGTATTTT
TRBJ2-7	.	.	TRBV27	CATYSVGSKMEQYF	TGTGCCACATACTCAGTGGGGTCTAAAATGGAGCAGTACTTC
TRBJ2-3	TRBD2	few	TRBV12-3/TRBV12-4	CASSFGSTSGSTDTQYF	TGTGCCAGCAGTTTCGGTAGTACTAGCGGGAGTACAGATACGCAGTATTTT
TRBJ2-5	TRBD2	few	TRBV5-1	CASSFLAGDQETQYF	TGCGCCAGCAGCTTTCTGGCGGGGGACCAAGAGACCCAGTACTTC
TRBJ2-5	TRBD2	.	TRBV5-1	CASKDSGRGETQYF	TGCGCCAGCAAGGATAGCGGGAGGGGCGAGACCCAGTACTTC
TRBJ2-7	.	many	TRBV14	CASSQDLSYEQYF	TGTGCCAGCAGCCAAGATTTGAGCTACGAGCAGTACTTC
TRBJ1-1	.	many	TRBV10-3	CAISENMNTEAFF	TGTGCCATCAGTGAAAATATGAACACTGAAGCTTTCTTT
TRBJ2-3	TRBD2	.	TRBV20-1	CRVGEGTSTDTQYF	TGCAGGGTTGGGGAGGGCACTTCCACAGATACGCAGTATTTT
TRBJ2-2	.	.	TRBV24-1	CATSDLWGATGELFF	TGTGCCACCAGTGATTTGTGGGGGGCCACCGGGGAGCTGTTTTTT
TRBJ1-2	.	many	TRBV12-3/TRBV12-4	CASSGDTGPLANYGYTF	TGTGCCAGCAGTGGGGACACAGGGCCGTTGGCTAACTATGGCTACACCTTC
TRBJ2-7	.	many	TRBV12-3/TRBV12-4	CASSLQAGGSYEQYF	TGTGCCAGCAGTCTACAGGCCGGGGGTTCCTACGAGCAGTACTTC
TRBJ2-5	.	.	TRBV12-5	CASGLGTGLSRETQYF	.
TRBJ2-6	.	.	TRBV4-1	CASSHSQVPAGANVLTF	TGCGCCAGCAGCCATAGTCAGGTTCCTGCTGGGGCCAACGTCCTGACTTTC
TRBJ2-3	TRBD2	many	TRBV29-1	CSVGRPAGGVKDTQYF	TGCAGCGTCGGACGCCCAGCGGGAGGGGTTAAAGATACGCAGTATTTT
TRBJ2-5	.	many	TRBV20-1	CSASAGVGETQYF	TGCAGTGCTAGTGCAGGGGTTGGAGAGACCCAGTACTTC
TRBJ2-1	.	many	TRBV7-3	CASSLNSFSLGQFF	TGTGCCAGCAGCTTAAATTCCTTTAGCTTGGGGCAGTTCTTC
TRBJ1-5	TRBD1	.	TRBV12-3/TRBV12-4	CASSSGQARDQPQHF	TGTGCCAGCAGCTCAGGACAGGCCCGCGATCAGCCCCAGCATTTT
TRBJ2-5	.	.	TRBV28	CASRRGGAETQYF	TGTGCCAGCAGGAGGGGGGGTGCGGAGACCCAGTACTTC
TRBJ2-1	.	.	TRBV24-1	CATSDRFMGAYNEQFF	TGTGCCACCAGTGATCGATTCATGGGCGCCTACAATGAGCAGTTCTTC